A single sample gave rise to the 21 T cell receptor beta chains below, sequenced in a study of PD-1 blockade in mismatch repair-deficient tumors. Only in-frame clones appear in the TCRdb table, and some are missing; sequencing was by immunoSEQ multiplex PCR. The table shows about 68,000 clones, with around 73% occurring only once. The specimen comprised peripheral blood, sampled 2 weeks after starting pembrolizumab. Receptors were obtained from an adult with mismatch repair-deficient cancer.

The rearrangement links TRBV4-2 to TRBJ2-4, with 8 bases fitting TRBD2. J lost 4 bases, V lost 0 bases, and 2 bases had no gene match. The CDR3 is made up of 15 amino acids. CDR1 and CDR2 (germline): LGHNA, YNFKEQ. The CDR3 here is CASSQDASGKNIQYF. CDR3 nucleotide sequence: TGTGCCAGCAGCCAAGATGCTAGCGGGAAAAACATTCAGTACTTC.

This clone was picked up a small number of times. This chain links TRBV5-1 with TRBJ2-1; 8 nucleotides agree with TRBD1. The CDR3 runs to 14 residues. Germline CDR1 SGHRS, CDR2 YFSETQ. V lost 3 bases and J lost 7; bases outside the gene matches: 6. CDR3 sequence (DNA): TGCGCCAGCAGCTCGCTAAACAGGGGGAATGAGCAGTTCTTC. Translating it yields CASSSLNRGNEQFF.

V and J are TRBV30 and TRBJ1-4; no clear D gene. Germline CDR1 GTSNPN, CDR2 SVGIG (reference sequence). This CDR3 has 13 residues. The V gene lost 3 bases and the J gene lost 0 bases, with 5 bases spanning the gap. The CDR3 loop is CAWRLATNEKLFF. In nucleotides, the CDR3 is TGTGCCTGGAGACTTGCAACTAATGAAAAACTGTTTTTT.

The J gene is TRBJ2-1, the V gene TRBV5-1; D call uncertain. V dropped 5 bases and J dropped 7 bases, with 16 bases sitting between them. Germline V gives CDR1 SGHRS, CDR2 YFSETQ. This CDR3 contains 14 residues. As DNA, the CDR3 is TGCGCCAGCAGTTTCGGGCCCTACCTGAATGAGCAGTTCTTC. This sequence encodes CASSFGPYLNEQFF.

Note on this clone: A junction end diverges from the germline sequence, so it may reflect a read error. Other DNA sequences within the sample encode an identical CDR3. V and J are TRBV5-6 and TRBJ2-1; TRBD1 might be the D (6 bases). The CDR3 totals 17 residues. Germline lookup yields CDR1 SGHDT and CDR2 YYEEEE. CDR3: CASSFTLTGPSYNEQFF. CDR3 bases: TGTGCCAGCAGCTTCACCTTGACAGGTCCCTCCTACAATGAGCAATTCTTC.

The V gene is TRBV5-4, the J gene TRBJ1-2, with 8 bases identical to TRBD1. The CDR3 runs to 15 residues. V dropped 5 bases and J dropped 2; count of bases not matched to a gene: 8. The V gene's germline CDR1 is SGHNT and CDR2 YYREEE (reference sequence). CDR3 amino acids: CASRTLTGDNYGYTF. For the CDR3, the DNA is TGTGCCAGCAGGACTCTGACAGGGGACAACTATGGCTACACCTTC.

This chain connects TRBV4-1 to TRBJ2-1; either TRBD1 or TRBD2 may fit D (5 bases each). Per the germline V gene, CDR1 is MGHRA and CDR2 is YSYEKL. V lost 5 bases and J 3 bases, leaving 11 bases between the germline ends. This CDR3 comprises 14 residues. CDR3 sequence reads: CASSARDHYNEQFF. CDR3 in DNA: TGCGCCAGCAGCGCCCGGGACCACTACAATGAGCAGTTCTTC.

The genes are TRBV7-9 and TRBJ1-4, with 10 bases aligning to TRBD1. V lost 3 bases and J lost 8; bases outside the gene matches: 3. In germline, CDR1 is SEHNR, CDR2 FQNEAQ (reference sequence). The CDR3 length is 14 residues. CDR3 region: CASSFGTGEEKLFF. The CDR3 coding sequence is TGTGCCAGCAGCTTCGGGACAGGGGAGGAAAAACTGTTTTTT.

The rearrangement joins TRBV9 to TRBJ2-7; TRBD1 agrees at 8 bases. Germline CDR1 reads SGDLS; CDR2 reads YYNGEE. The trim removed 4 bases at V and 6 bases at J, leaving 3 bases unmatched. CDR3 length: 12 residues. CDR3 amino acids: CASSLDRGEQYF. CDR3 nucleotides: TGTGCCAGCAGCCTCGACAGGGGCGAGCAGTACTTC. Supplemented by reference TRBV9 and TRBJ2-7, the full variable domain reads DSGVTQTPKHLITATGQRVTLRCSPRSGDLSVYWYQQSLDQGLQFLIQYYNGEERAKGNILERFSAQQFPDLHSELNLSSLELGDSALYFCASSLDRGEQYFGPGTRLTVT.

The chain links TRBV19 to TRBJ1-1; 7 nucleotides align to TRBD1. This CDR3 region has 13 residues. Germline trimming cut 7 bases from V and 0 bases from J; bases unmatched to any gene: 2. The germline gives CDR1 LNHDA, CDR2 SQIVND (reference sequence). The CDR3 sequence is CASMGQLNTEAFF. In DNA, the CDR3 is TGTGCCAGTATGGGACAGTTGAACACTGAAGCTTTCTTT.

The V and J genes are TRBV20-1 and TRBJ2-2; D not resolved. Trimming pared 5 bases from V and 8 bases from J, leaving 9 bases between. Germline assignment: CDR1 DFQATT and CDR2 SNEGSKA (reference sequence). This CDR3 has 11 amino acids. The CDR3 spells CSAQESGELFF. The CDR3 DNA reads TGCAGTGCTCAGGAGTCGGGGGAGCTGTTTTTT.

The chain is built from TRBV18 and TRBJ2-4; TRBD2 might be the D (6 bases). CDR1 is KGHSH, CDR2 LQKENI, per germline. Between the trimmed V and J ends, which lost 3 bases and 5 bases, there was a span of 17 bases. The CDR3 runs 16 residues. The CDR3 loop is CASSPNYGSIENIQYF. The DNA of the CDR3 is TGTGCCAGCTCACCCAACTACGGGAGTATCGAAAACATTCAGTACTTC.

This sequence joins TRBV9 and TRBJ1-5; D is undetermined. Trimming took off 0 bases at V and 0 bases at J, with 4 bases between the two ends. The CDR3 extends over 14 amino acids. Per the germline V gene, CDR1 is SGDLS and CDR2 is YYNGEE. As DNA, the CDR3 is TGTGCCAGCAGCGTAGAGGTTAGCAATCAGCCCCAGCATTTT. Its translation: CASSVEVSNQPQHF.

Only a few counts were recorded for this clone. V is TRBV18 and J is TRBJ2-5; tentatively, D is TRBD1 or TRBD2 (6 bases each). CDR1 is KGHSH, CDR2 LQKENI, per germline. This CDR3 is built from 15 residues. V was cut by 6 bases and J by 2 bases, with 16 bases left in between. The CDR3 bases are TGTGCCAGCTCCCCATTCGGGGGCCGGCAAGAGACCCAGTACTTC. The encoded protein is CASSPFGGRQETQYF. Using reference TRBV18 and TRBJ2-5 for the parts outside the CDR3, the full variable domain is NAGVMQNPRHLVRRRGQEARLRCSPMKGHSHVYWYRQLPEEGLKFMVYLQKENIIDESGMPKERFSAEFPKEGPSILRIQQVVRGDSAAYFCASSPFGGRQETQYFGPGTRLLVL.

The J gene is TRBJ1-1, the V gene TRBV6-4, with 8 bases identical to TRBD1. V was pared by 6 bases and J by 12 bases, with 9 bases of the junction left unmatched. The CDR3 extends over 12 amino acids. In germline, CDR1 is MRHNA, CDR2 SNTAGT. Written as DNA, the CDR3 is TGTGCCAGCAGGGACCAGGGGGCTAGATCTTTCTTT. It specifies CASRDQGARSFF.

The chain is built from TRBV7-4 and TRBJ1-5; D gene unclear. There are 15 residues in the CDR3. V lost 4 bases and J 0 bases, leaving 10 bases between the germline ends. The germline V gene has CDR1 SGHVT and CDR2 SQSDAQ. DNA for the CDR3: TGTGCCAGCAGCTACCGGGCCCCTAGCAATCAGCCCCAGCATTTT. Amino acids: CASSYRAPSNQPQHF.

The chain's CDR3 is CASSQGTETYEQYF. CDR3 sequence (DNA): TGTGCCAGCTCACAGGGGACAGAAACCTACGAGCAGTACTTC. The chain links TRBV18 to TRBJ2-7; 7 nucleotides align to TRBD1. Germline V gives CDR1 KGHSH, CDR2 LQKENI. There are 14 residues in the CDR3. The V segment lost 4 bases and the J segment 2 bases; nucleotides outside the gene matches: 5. The variable domain in full, completed from reference TRBV18 and TRBJ2-7, reads NAGVMQNPRHLVRRRGQEARLRCSPMKGHSHVYWYRQLPEEGLKFMVYLQKENIIDESGMPKERFSAEFPKEGPSILRIQQVVRGDSAAYFCASSQGTETYEQYFGPGTRLTVT.

V and J are TRBV5-4 and TRBJ1-1; tentatively, D is TRBD1 (5 bases). The CDR3 totals 15 residues. V shed 1 base and J shed 1 base, with 11 bases lying between them. Per the germline V gene, CDR1 is SGHNT and CDR2 is YYREEE (reference sequence). The CDR3 DNA sequence: TGTGCCAGCAGCTTGCCCCAGGGAAGGAACACTGAAGCTTTCTTT. Its translation: CASSLPQGRNTEAFF.

The chain couples TRBV9 to TRBJ2-1; 7 bases match TRBD2. CDR1 is SGDLS, CDR2 YYNGEE, per germline. The CDR3 extends over 19 amino acids. Trimming cost V 0 bases and J 6 bases; bases outside gene matches: 18. The CDR3 protein is CASSVATTGGDPRGNEQFF. The CDR3 DNA reads as TGTGCCAGCAGCGTAGCTACTACGGGAGGAGACCCCAGAGGCAATGAGCAGTTCTTC.

Only one count was recorded for this clone. CDR3 bases: TGTGCCAGCAGCTCACGCGAAAAGGGGTCCCAGCATTTT. This codes for CASSSREKGSQHF. The J gene is TRBJ1-5, the V gene TRBV13, with D possibly TRBD1 on 5 matching bases. The germline V gene encodes CDR1 PRHDT and CDR2 FYEKMQ (reference sequence). The CDR3 spans 13 residues. Trimming shortened V by 4 bases and J by 11 bases, and 15 bases separated the two germline ends.

This chain links TRBV27 with TRBJ2-5, with D perhaps matching TRBD2 (6 bases). From germline, CDR1 is MNHEY and CDR2 SMNVEV (reference sequence). The length of the CDR3 is 14 residues. V was clipped by 3 bases and J by 5 bases, with 13 bases between them. This CDR3 reads CASSFGGLGETQYF. The CDR3 region has the DNA TGTGCCAGCAGTTTTGGGGGGTTGGGGGAGACCCAGTACTTC.